This TCR beta chain originates from a study of blood T cell repertoires in COVID-19. For the study at large: Donors in the United States, Italy and Spain gave samples during acute or convalescent COVID-19. Sources were T cells, B-cell-depleted T cells, or PBMCs; the material itself was cDNA or gDNA.

V was clipped by 5 bases and J by 0 bases, with 17 bases between them. The CDR3 loop spans 17 amino acids. Germline lookup yields CDR1 MNHEY and CDR2 SVGEGT. Original processing methods: Reference gene primer amplification gave nucleated cell count estimates. Sequencing used immunoSEQ multiplex PCR; TCRdb keeps in-frame clones, though not all of them. That table is the source of V, J and clone size, and D and trimming were worked out from the DNA. In the table there are roughly 250,000 clones, around four fifths of which are singletons. This sequence was found in a woman aged 70-85 years with acute or convalescent COVID-19. The chain couples TRBV6-2 or TRBV6-3 to TRBJ1-5; D is unclear. Specimen: peripheral blood. CDR3 bases: TGTGCCAGCAGTCTTCAACGCGGGCCGCCTAGCAATCAGCCCCAGCATTTT. It specifies CASSLQRGPPSNQPQHF.